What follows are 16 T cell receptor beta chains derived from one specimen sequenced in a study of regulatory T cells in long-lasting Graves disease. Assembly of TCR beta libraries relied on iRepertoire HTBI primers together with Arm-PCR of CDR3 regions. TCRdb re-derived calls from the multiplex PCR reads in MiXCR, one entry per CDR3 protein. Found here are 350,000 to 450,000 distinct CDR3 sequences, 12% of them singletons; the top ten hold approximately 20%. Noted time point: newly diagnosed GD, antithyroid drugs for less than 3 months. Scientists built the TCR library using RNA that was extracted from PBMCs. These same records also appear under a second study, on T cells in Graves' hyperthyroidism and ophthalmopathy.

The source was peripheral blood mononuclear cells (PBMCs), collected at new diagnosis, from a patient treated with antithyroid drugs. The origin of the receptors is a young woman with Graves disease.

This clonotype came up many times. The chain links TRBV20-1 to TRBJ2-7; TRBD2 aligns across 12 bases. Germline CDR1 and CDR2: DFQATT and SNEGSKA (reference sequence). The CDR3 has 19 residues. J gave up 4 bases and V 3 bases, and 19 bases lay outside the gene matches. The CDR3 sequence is CSARGDYVRLAGGLYEQYF. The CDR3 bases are TGCAGTGCTAGGGGTGACTATGTAAGGCTAGCGGGAGGGCTGTACGAGCAGTACTTC.

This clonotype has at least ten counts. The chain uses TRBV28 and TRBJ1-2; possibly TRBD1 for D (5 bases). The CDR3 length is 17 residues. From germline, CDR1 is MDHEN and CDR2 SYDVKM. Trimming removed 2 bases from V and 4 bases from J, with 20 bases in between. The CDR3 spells CASSLRYGTPASYGYTF. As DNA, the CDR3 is TGTGCCAGCAGTTTACGCTATGGGACTCCTGCTTCCTATGGCTACACCTTC.

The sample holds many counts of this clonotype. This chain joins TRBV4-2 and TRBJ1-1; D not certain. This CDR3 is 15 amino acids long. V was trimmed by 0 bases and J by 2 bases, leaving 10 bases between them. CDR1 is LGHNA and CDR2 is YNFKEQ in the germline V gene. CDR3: CASSQDVRANTEAFF. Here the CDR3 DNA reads TGTGCCAGCAGCCAAGATGTGCGGGCCAACACTGAAGCTTTCTTT.

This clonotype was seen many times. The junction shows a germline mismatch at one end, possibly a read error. The CDR3 DNA follows: TGCGCCAGCAGCCAGGGACAGGGGTTCGGCGATACGCAGTATTTT. Protein: CASSQGQGFGDTQYF. V usage is TRBV11-2 and J usage is TRBJ2-3; 10 bases align to TRBD1. CDR1 SGHAT and CDR2 FQNNGV come from the germline V gene. This CDR3 contains 15 residues.

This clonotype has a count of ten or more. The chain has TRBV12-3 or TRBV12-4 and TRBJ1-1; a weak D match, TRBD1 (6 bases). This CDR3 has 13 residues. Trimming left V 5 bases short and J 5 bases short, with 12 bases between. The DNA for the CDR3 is TGTGCCAGCAGTAACAGGGTTCAGACTGAAGCTTTCTTT. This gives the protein CASSNRVQTEAFF.

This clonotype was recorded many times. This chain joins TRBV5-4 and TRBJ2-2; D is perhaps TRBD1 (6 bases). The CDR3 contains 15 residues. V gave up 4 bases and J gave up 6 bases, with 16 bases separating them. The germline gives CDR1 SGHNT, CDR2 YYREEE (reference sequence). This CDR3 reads CASSRSPTGAGELFF. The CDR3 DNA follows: TGTGCCAGCAGCCGGTCTCCGACAGGTGCCGGGGAGCTGTTTTTT.

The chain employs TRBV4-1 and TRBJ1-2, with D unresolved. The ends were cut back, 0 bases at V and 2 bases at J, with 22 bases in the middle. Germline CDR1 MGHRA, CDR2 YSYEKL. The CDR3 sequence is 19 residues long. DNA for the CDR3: TGCGCCAGCAGCCAAGAAATCTTGACACGACAACCGAAAAACTATGGCTACACCTTC. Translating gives CASSQEILTRQPKNYGYTF.

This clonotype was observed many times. The CDR3 loop reads CASSPPSTSYNEQFF. Written as DNA, the CDR3 is TGTGCCAGCTCACCACCGAGTACAAGTTACAATGAGCAGTTCTTC. This rearrangement joins TRBV18 to TRBJ2-1, with D unclear. Between the trimmed V and J ends, which lost 0 bases and 4 bases, there was a span of 10 bases. CDR3 length: 15 amino acids. Germline V gives CDR1 KGHSH, CDR2 LQKENI.

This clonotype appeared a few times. CDR3 in DNA: TGCGCCAGCAGCTTAAGGAAGGTTTCGGGCACCGGGGAGCTGTTTTTT. Residues: CASSLRKVSGTGELFF. This rearrangement joins TRBV4-1 to TRBJ2-2; no reliable D call. The germline V and J ends were trimmed by 5 bases and 4 bases, with 17 bases remaining between them. The V gene's germline CDR1 is MGHRA and CDR2 YSYEKL. The CDR3 consists of 16 residues.

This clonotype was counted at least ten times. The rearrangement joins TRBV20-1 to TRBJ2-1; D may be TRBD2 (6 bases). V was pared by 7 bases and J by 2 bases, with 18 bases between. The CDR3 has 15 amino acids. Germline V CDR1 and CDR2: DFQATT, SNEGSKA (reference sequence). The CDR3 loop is CSEFSGSFAYNEQFF. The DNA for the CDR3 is TGCAGTGAATTTTCCGGGAGCTTCGCCTACAATGAGCAGTTCTTC.

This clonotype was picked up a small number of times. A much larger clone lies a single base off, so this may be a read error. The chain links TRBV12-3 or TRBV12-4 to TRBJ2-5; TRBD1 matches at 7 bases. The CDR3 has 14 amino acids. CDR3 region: CASSSGTAEEAQYF. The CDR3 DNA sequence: TGTGCCAGCAGTTCTGGGACAGCAGAAGAGGCCCAGTACTTC.

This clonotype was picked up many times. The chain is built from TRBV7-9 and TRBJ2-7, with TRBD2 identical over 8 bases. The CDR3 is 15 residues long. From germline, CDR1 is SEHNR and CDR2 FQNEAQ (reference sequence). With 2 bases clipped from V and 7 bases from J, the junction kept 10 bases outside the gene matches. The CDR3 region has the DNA TGTGCCAGCAGCTTAATTTCGGGAGGGCCGGGAGAGCAGTACTTC. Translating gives CASSLISGGPGEQYF.

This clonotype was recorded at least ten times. Here the CDR3 DNA reads TGTGCCAGCAGCTCAACCGGGGTTAGCGGGGAATTCCAAGAGACCCAGTACTTC. It is translated as CASSSTGVSGEFQETQYF. The chain joins TRBV7-9 to TRBJ2-5, with TRBD2 matching over 8 bases. V was pared by 4 bases and J by 1 base, with 14 bases of the junction left unmatched. Germline V gene data show CDR1 as SEHNR and CDR2 as FQNEAQ (reference sequence). The CDR3 spans 18 residues.

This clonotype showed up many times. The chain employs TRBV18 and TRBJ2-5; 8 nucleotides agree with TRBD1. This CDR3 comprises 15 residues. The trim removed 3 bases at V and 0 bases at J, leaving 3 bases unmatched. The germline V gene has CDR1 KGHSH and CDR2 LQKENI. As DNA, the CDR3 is TGTGCCAGCTCACCTAGGACAGGGTACCAAGAGACCCAGTACTTC. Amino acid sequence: CASSPRTGYQETQYF.

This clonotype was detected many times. CDR3 sequence (DNA): TGTGCCACCAGTGAACCGGGACACGAATACAATGAGCAGTTCTTC. Translated: CATSEPGHEYNEQFF. The J gene is TRBJ2-1, the V gene TRBV24-1, with D perhaps matching TRBD1 (6 bases). The V end was cut by 4 bases, the J end by 4 bases, with 13 bases between. The CDR3 consists of 15 residues. CDR1 and CDR2 (germline): KGHDR, SFDVKD.

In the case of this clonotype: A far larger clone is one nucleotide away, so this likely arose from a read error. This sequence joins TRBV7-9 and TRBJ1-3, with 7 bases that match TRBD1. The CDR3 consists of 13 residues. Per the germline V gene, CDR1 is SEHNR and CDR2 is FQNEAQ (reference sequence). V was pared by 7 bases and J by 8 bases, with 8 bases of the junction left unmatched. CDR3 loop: CASNSYRGDTIYF. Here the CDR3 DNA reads TGTGCCAGCAACTCCTACAGGGGTGACACCATATATTTT.